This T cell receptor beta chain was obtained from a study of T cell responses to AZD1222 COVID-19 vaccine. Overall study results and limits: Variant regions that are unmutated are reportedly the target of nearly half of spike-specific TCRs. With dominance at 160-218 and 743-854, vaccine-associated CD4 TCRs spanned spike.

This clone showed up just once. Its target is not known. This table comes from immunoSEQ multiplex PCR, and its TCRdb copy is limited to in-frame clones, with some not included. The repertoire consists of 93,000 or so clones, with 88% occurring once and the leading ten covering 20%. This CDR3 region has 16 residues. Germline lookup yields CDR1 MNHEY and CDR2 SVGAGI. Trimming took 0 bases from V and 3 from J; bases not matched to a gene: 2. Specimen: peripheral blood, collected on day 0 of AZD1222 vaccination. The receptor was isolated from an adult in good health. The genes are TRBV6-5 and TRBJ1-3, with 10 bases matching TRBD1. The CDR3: CASSYSGTGVGNTIYF. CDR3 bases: TGTGCCAGCAGTTACTCCGGGACAGGGGTTGGAAACACCATATATTTT.